Listed here is a single T cell receptor (beta chain). The antigen it binds to is not known. Base qualities are not at hand, and no much larger clone is one base apart. Including the terminal cysteine and phenylalanine, the CDR3 comprises 13 residues. Of all the DNA, just the CDR3 is kept, 39 bases in frame from base 1. The germline V gene (reference sequence) supplies CDR1 SGHKS and CDR2 YYEKEE. At the junction V is shortened by 1 base and J by 4 bases, with 8 bases in between. The sample originates from a study of control samples from healthy donors and cancer patients (dated by TCRdb to the early 2020s). Receptors were amplified or captured by the immunoSEQ multiplex PCR assay. TCRdb stores this immuneACCESS table with in-frame sequences only. Part of the clones is absent; in the studies checked, under half of the shortfall reflects unresolved V genes, and no reason is known for the rest. Here the sample has over 150,000 clones; around 90% occur a single time. The ten largest clones capture just over 2% of the sample.

Recombination connected TRBV5-5 to TRBJ1-1; no confident D gene assignment can be made. Sequencing was performed on blood. The clonotype was recovered from a woman aged 40-49 years in good health. This receptor has the CDR3 CASSLSLVTEAFF. The nucleotide sequence reads as follows: TGTGCCAGCAGCTTGTCGCTGGTCACTGAAGCTTTCTTT.